The 13 T cell receptor beta chains below all came from one sample that was sequenced in a study of cytomegalovirus exposure and HLA in healthy donors. The primer mix had 60 Vbeta and 13 Jbeta primers. Clones were read by immunoSEQ multiplex PCR, and TCRdb kept only the in-frame ones, dropping some. The sample carries roughly 100,000 clones, around three quarters recorded once. Sequenced material: PBMCs. The receptors stem from a middle-aged man in good health and CMV-seropositive.

In nucleotides, the CDR3 is TGTGCCAGTCAAGTCTTTAGTGAAAAACTGTTTTTT. Translating it yields CASQVFSEKLFF. The V gene is TRBV28, the J gene TRBJ1-4; D remains ambiguous. The V end was cut by 9 bases, the J end by 7 bases, with 12 bases between. The V gene's germline CDR1 is MDHEN and CDR2 SYDVKM. This CDR3 region has 12 residues.

V and J are TRBV5-1 and TRBJ2-2; 10 positions agree with TRBD2. This CDR3 region has 15 residues. Germline loops: CDR1 SGHRS, CDR2 YFSETQ. Trimming took 4 bases from V and 5 from J; bases not matched to a gene: 5. CDR3 in amino acids: CASSLGLARTGELFF. The CDR3 DNA sequence: TGCGCCAGCAGCCTGGGACTAGCGCGGACCGGGGAGCTGTTTTTT.

This clone came up a few times. The CDR3 region has the DNA TGTGCCAGCGCGCTTTTAAGCTCCTACAATGAGCAGTTCTTC. As protein: CASALLSSYNEQFF. V is TRBV27 and J is TRBJ2-1; no reliable D call. CDR1 is MNHEY and CDR2 is SMNVEV in the germline V gene (reference sequence). The CDR3 consists of 14 residues. V shed 8 bases and J shed 0 bases, with 11 bases lying between them.

This clone was seen a single time. The rearrangement uses TRBV5-1 and TRBJ2-7; possibly TRBD2 for D (6 bases). V shed 6 bases and J shed 2 bases, with 18 bases lying between them. Per the germline V gene, CDR1 is SGHRS and CDR2 is YFSETQ. CDR3 length: 15 residues. In DNA form, the CDR3 reads TGCGCCAGCACCATATCCGGGACTCCCGCCTACGAGCAGTACTTC. Protein: CASTISGTPAYEQYF.

The chain uses TRBV30 and TRBJ2-7; 7 bases are shared with TRBD2. The CDR3 spans 13 residues. CDR1 GTSNPN and CDR2 SVGIG come from the germline V gene (reference sequence). V gave up 3 bases and J gave up 3 bases; unmatched junction bases: 5. In nucleotides, the CDR3 is TGTGCCTGGAGGGAGCGGGAAGGCTACGAGCAGTACTTC. Translation: CAWREREGYEQYF.

The rearrangement uses TRBV7-2 and TRBJ2-1; TRBD2 agrees at 9 bases. Looked up from germline, CDR1 is SGHTA and CDR2 is FQGNSA. The J segment lost 10 bases and the V segment lost 5 bases, leaving 12 bases of the junction unmatched. The CDR3 spans 15 residues. This chain's CDR3 is CASSVIAGETQEQFF. Written as DNA, the CDR3 is TGTGCCAGCAGCGTTATAGCGGGAGAAACCCAAGAGCAGTTCTTC.

This rearrangement joins TRBV7-9 to TRBJ2-3; 8 nucleotides line up with TRBD1. J gave up 3 bases and V 3 bases, and 5 bases lay outside the gene matches. From germline, CDR1 is SEHNR and CDR2 FQNEAQ (reference sequence). The length of the CDR3 is 15 residues. For the CDR3, the DNA is TGTGCCAGCAGCTTTATCCAGGGGGCAACAGATACGCAGTATTTT. It encodes CASSFIQGATDTQYF. The whole variable domain, filled in from reference TRBV7-9 and TRBJ2-3, reads DTGVSQNPRHKITKRGQNVTFRCDPISEHNRLYWYRQTLGQGPEFLTYFQNEAQLEKSRLLSDRFSAERPKGSFSTLEIQRTEQGDSAMYLCASSFIQGATDTQYFGPGTRLTVL.

This clone has a handful of counts. The chain combines TRBV6-1 with TRBJ1-2; a weak D match, TRBD1 (5 bases). CDR3 length equals 12 residues. V was shortened by 2 bases and J by 5 bases, with 6 bases between the two germline ends. Germline assignment: CDR1 MNHNS and CDR2 SASEGT. CDR3 protein: CASSERQYGYTF. The CDR3 nucleotides read TGTGCCAGCAGTGAACGACAGTATGGCTACACCTTC.

A word on this clone: Different DNA sequences within this sample yield the same CDR3. The chain couples TRBV2 to TRBJ1-5, with D hard to call. Germline V gene lookup returns CDR1 SNHLY and CDR2 FYNNEI. The CDR3 extends over 13 amino acids. V shed 3 bases and J shed 5 bases, with 8 bases lying between them. CDR3 amino acids: CASSDSRDQPQHF. The DNA of the CDR3 is TGTGCCAGCAGTGACAGTCGGGATCAGCCCCAGCATTTT.

The V and J genes are TRBV2 and TRBJ2-3; tentatively, D is TRBD2 (6 bases). Germline lookup yields CDR1 SNHLY and CDR2 FYNNEI. The CDR3 contains 13 residues. V lost 8 bases, J lost 2 bases, and 11 bases lay in between. As DNA, the CDR3 is TGTGCCAGCGGAGGGCGGGACACAGATACGCAGTATTTT. This translates into CASGGRDTDTQYF.

This clone was seen more than once but under ten times. The rearrangement uses TRBV10-2 and TRBJ2-1; possible D gene TRBD2, 6 bases. This CDR3 is 13 amino acids long. Germline assignment: CDR1 WSHSY and CDR2 SAAADI. The V end lost 5 bases, the J end lost 3 bases, and 8 bases lay between the germline ends. The CDR3 nucleotides are TGCGCCAGCAGTAAGGGAGGCTACAATGAGCAGTTCTTC. Translating it yields CASSKGGYNEQFF.

Within the sample, this clone is medium-sized. V is TRBV6-4 and J is TRBJ2-2, with D possibly TRBD1 on 6 matching bases. Germline V gene sequence: CDR1 MRHNA, CDR2 SNTAGT. Trimming left V 5 bases short and J 3 bases short, with 7 bases between. The CDR3 is 13 residues long. The CDR3 spells CASSRQDTGELFF. The CDR3, as DNA: TGTGCCAGCAGTCGACAGGACACCGGGGAGCTGTTTTTT.

The J gene is TRBJ2-5, the V gene TRBV6-1, with D maybe TRBD1 (6 bases). The CDR3 runs 13 residues. Per germline, CDR1 MNHNS and CDR2 SASEGT. The germline V and J ends were trimmed by 8 bases and 3 bases, with 13 bases remaining between them. This chain's CDR3 is CASRGGGEETQYF. CDR3 nucleotide sequence: TGTGCCAGCCGTGGTGGGGGCGAAGAGACCCAGTACTTC.